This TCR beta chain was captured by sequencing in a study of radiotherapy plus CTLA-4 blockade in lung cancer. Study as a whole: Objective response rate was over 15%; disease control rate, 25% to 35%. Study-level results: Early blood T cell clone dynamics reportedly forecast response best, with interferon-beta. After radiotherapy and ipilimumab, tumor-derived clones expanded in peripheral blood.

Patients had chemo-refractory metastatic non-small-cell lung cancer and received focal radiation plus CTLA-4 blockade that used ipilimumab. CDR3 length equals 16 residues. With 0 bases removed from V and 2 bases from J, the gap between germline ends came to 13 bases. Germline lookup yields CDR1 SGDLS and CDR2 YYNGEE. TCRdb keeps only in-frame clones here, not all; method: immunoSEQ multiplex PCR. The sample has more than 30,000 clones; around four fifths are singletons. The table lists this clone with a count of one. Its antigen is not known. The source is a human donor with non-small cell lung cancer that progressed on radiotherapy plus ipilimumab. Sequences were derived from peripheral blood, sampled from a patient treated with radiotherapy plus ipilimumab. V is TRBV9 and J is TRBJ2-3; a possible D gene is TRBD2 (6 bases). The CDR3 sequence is CASSVASGLSTDTQYF. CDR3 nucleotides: TGTGCCAGCAGCGTAGCCAGCGGGCTTTCCACAGATACGCAGTATTTT.